This T cell receptor (beta chain) was sequenced during a study of PD-L1 blockade in urothelial cancer. Study overall: Atezolizumab was started by patients at some point between 2013 and 2014 at 1,200 mg intravenously every 3 weeks.

Repertoires were generated with immunoSEQ multiplex PCR, while TCRdb's copy carries only in-frame clones and drops some. The repertoire holds 35,000 or so clones, around 83% seen once, with approximately 16% in the top ten. V was shortened by 9 bases and J by 0 bases, with 9 bases between the two germline ends. Germline V lookup: CDR1 MNHNS, CDR2 SASEGT. The CDR3 is 13 amino acids. General observations from the study: For durable-benefit patients, tumor-associated blood clones expanded more at 3 weeks.

About this clone: Its antigen is not identified.

The TCR sequence derives from a man between 60 and 70 years old with urothelial cancer. The source material was PBMCs, sampled around atezolizumab (anti-PD-L1) treatment. The V gene is TRBV6-1, the J gene TRBJ2-1, with unresolved D. The CDR3 nucleotides are TGTGCCAGTTCTACTACCTCCTACAATGAGCAGTTCTTC. Its translation: CASSTTSYNEQFF.